This T cell receptor (beta chain) is from a study of T cells after yellow fever vaccination. Only a few counts were recorded for this clonotype. Its antigen is unknown. General study points: Reappearance after the booster was seen for most primary-vaccination clones, at 95% to 97% CD4 and 70% to 90% CD8.

J lost 6 bases, V lost 3 bases, and 10 bases had no gene match. Germline V CDR1 and CDR2: ENHRY, SYGVKD. This CDR3 spans 16 amino acids. Each CDR3 protein is one row after TCRdb ran MiXCR on the 5' RACE reads. In the table there are just under 600,000 distinct CDR3 sequences, approximately 12% of which are singletons. This sample comprised PBMCs, obtained on the day of the yellow fever booster vaccination. This TCR was recovered from a man aged 25 to 45 who received the YFV17D yellow fever vaccine. The V gene is TRBV10-3, the J gene TRBJ2-1, with 8 bases lining up with TRBD2. The CDR3 loop is CAISDKREGQFNEQFF. CDR3 coding DNA: TGTGCCATCAGTGACAAACGGGAGGGCCAATTCAATGAGCAGTTCTTC.